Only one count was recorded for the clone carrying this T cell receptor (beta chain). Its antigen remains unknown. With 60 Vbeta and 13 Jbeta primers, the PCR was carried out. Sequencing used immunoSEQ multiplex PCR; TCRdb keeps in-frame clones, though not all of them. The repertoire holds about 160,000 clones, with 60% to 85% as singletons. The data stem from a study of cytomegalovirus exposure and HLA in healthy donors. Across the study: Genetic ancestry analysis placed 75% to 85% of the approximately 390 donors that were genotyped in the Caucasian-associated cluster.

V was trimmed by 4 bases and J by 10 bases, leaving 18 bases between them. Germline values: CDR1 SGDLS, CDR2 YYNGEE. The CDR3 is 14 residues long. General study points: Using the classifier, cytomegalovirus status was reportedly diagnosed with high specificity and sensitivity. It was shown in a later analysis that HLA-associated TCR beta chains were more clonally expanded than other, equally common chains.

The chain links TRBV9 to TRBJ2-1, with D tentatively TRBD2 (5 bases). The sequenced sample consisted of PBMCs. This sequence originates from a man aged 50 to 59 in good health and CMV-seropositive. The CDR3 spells CASSLTLSGAEQFF. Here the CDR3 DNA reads TGTGCCAGCAGCTTAACTCTGAGCGGAGCGGAGCAGTTCTTC.